This section outlines one T cell receptor beta chain sequence together with its context. Its cognate antigen is unknown. This specimen comes from a study of beta chain features in type 1 diabetes. The J segment lost 2 bases and the V segment lost 2 bases, leaving 11 bases of the junction unmatched. There are 19 residues in the CDR3. Germline assignment: CDR1 SGHNT and CDR2 YYREEE (reference sequence). Study-wide points: Type 1 diabetes patients had moderately but significantly shorter TCRB CDR3s in all four CD4+ subsets. Cells with high TCR expression could be over-represented by cDNA sequencing.

Every isolated RNA sample was fully reverse transcribed, so sequencing captured expressed TCRB transcripts. Clones were read by immunoSEQ multiplex PCR, and TCRdb kept only the in-frame ones, dropping some. Here the sample spans approximately 730,000 clones, around 15% being singletons. Sequencing input: naive CD4+ T cells from blood. The V gene is TRBV5-4, the J gene TRBJ2-5, with 14 bases matching TRBD2. The receptor comes from a man younger than 35 with type 1 diabetes. The CDR3 region is CASSFLVTSGGDGQETQYF. CDR3 in DNA: TGTGCCAGCAGCTTCTTGGTGACTAGCGGGGGGGATGGACAAGAGACCCAGTACTTC.